The entry that follows covers one T cell receptor beta chain sequence. Its specificity is unknown. This sample stems from a study of graft-versus-host responses after intestinal transplantation. Clones were sequenced by immunoSEQ multiplex PCR, and TCRdb holds only the in-frame ones, with some missing. The table lists some 120,000 clones, over 75% of them singletons. Per the germline V gene, CDR1 is ENHRY and CDR2 is SYGVKD. The trim removed 5 bases at V and 4 bases at J, leaving 7 bases unmatched. This CDR3 has 15 residues. This TCR was recovered from a human donor who received an intestinal transplant. The J gene is TRBJ2-5, the V gene TRBV10-3, with TRBD2 matching over 10 bases. This specimen was unstimulated CD4+ T cells sorted from spleen or lymph node cells, taken before intestinal transplant. Here the CDR3 reads CAISRSGGATETQYF. CDR3 in DNA: TGTGCCATCAGTCGCAGCGGGGGGGCAACAGAGACCCAGTACTTC.